The entry below gives a single TCR beta chain sequence along with its context. The target antigen is unknown. The sample originates from a study of early T cells in non-severe SARS-CoV-2 infection. Background on the study: With bulk RNA from unsorted whole blood as input, sequencing yielded unpaired chains.

Whole-study findings and limits: VDJdb-based annotation leaned toward anti-spike CD8 responses and missed private and CD4 specificities.

CDR1 and CDR2 (germline): SGHAT, FQDESV (reference sequence). The CDR3 covers 16 residues. V was pared by 1 base and J by 10 bases, with 7 bases of the junction left unmatched. Individual cDNA molecules carried attached unique molecular identifiers. A single record per CDR3 protein comes from TCRdb applying MiXCR to the 5' RACE reads. The repertoire holds about 67,000 distinct CDR3 sequences, with roughly 11% as singletons. The origin of this receptor is an adult who was a healthcare worker with PCR-confirmed SARS-CoV-2 infection or an uninfected control (not recorded which). The sequenced sample was whole blood. The chain uses TRBV11-1 and TRBJ2-1; 13 bases align to TRBD2. The CDR3 here is CASSLEGLAGLGEQFF. The CDR3 DNA reads TGTGCCAGCAGCTTAGAGGGACTAGCGGGATTGGGAGAGCAGTTCTTC.